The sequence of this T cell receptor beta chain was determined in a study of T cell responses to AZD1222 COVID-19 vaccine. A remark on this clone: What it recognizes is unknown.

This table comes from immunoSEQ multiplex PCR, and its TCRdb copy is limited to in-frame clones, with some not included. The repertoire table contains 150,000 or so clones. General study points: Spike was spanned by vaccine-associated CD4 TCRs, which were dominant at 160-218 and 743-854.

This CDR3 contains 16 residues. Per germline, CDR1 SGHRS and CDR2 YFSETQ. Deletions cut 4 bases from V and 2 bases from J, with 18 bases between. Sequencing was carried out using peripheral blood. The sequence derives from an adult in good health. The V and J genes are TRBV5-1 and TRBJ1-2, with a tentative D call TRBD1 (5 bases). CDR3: CASSLPTGPLNYGYTF. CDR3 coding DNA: TGCGCCAGCAGCCTACCCACGGGGCCCTTAAACTATGGCTACACCTTC.